A selection of T cell receptor beta chains follows, all from one sample in a study of monozygotic twins with inflammatory bowel disease. TCRdb reprocessed the 5' RACE reads, keeping one entry per CDR3 protein, no DNA. Found here are under 200,000 distinct CDR3 sequences; the top ten clones hold around 2.8%. Material for sequencing was blood. The source is a human donor with ulcerative colitis or Crohn's disease, or a healthy co-twin of an affected twin (not recorded which). Each CDR3 is given with its conserved first and last residue.

V	J	CDR3
TRBV5-1	TRBJ2-2	CASSFWDENTGELFF
TRBV12-3/TRBV12-4	TRBJ1-1	CASEEDRASTEAFF
TRBV24-1	TRBJ1-5	CATADRARQPQHF
TRBV5-4	TRBJ2-5	CASSLERFSSTQYF
TRBV24-1	TRBJ2-3	CATSDFGGLADTQYF
TRBV24-1	TRBJ2-5	CATAGGEETQYF
TRBV10-3	TRBJ2-7	CAISVIGGSYEQYF
TRBV29-1	TRBJ2-1	CSVEGTSGSTLYNEQFF
TRBV7-2	TRBJ2-6	CASSTSSGANVLTF
TRBV14	TRBJ2-7	CASSRRSYEQYF
TRBV11-2	TRBJ2-7	CASSSTTSGYEQYF
TRBV12-3/TRBV12-4	TRBJ1-1	CASSFRGRLTEAFF
TRBV24-1	TRBJ2-1	CAVQRDRPYNEQFF
TRBV27	TRBJ2-3	CASSLSYATDTQYF
TRBV12-3/TRBV12-4	TRBJ1-5	CASRSQADSNQPQHF
TRBV9	TRBJ2-1	CASTVGARVYNEQFF
TRBV5-4	TRBJ2-7	CASSYYRDGYEQYF
TRBV6-2/TRBV6-3	TRBJ2-1	CASRRRDRFGFGFF
TRBV28	TRBJ2-1	CASTLGATYNEQFF
TRBV19	TRBJ2-1	CASHGGWNEQFF
TRBV18	TRBJ1-1	CASSPLGNTEAFF
TRBV19	TRBJ1-2	CASSTLTGVYGYTF
TRBV20-1	TRBJ2-3	CSASRTSGGLSRLTDTQYF
TRBV25-1	TRBJ1-6	CASSEWAGGNSPLHF
TRBV29-1	TRBJ2-3	CSVAGTRGGTDTQYF
TRBV4-1	TRBJ1-4	CASSHGQGSGNEKLFF
TRBV14	TRBJ2-3	CASSVSGLRTDTQYF
TRBV19	TRBJ2-6	CASSMVGPNSGANVLTF
TRBV7-2	TRBJ1-3	CASSLRRGVSGNTIYF
TRBV11-2	TRBJ1-1	CASSLATGGFTEAFF
TRBV24-1	TRBJ2-7	CATSEAGGSYEQYF
TRBV19	TRBJ2-3	CASSITLTGGTAPDTQYF
TRBV28	TRBJ2-7	CATRTGFYEQYF
TRBV12-3/TRBV12-4	TRBJ1-3	CASSFGSRNTIYF
TRBV20-1	TRBJ2-7	CSATGDSYEQYF
TRBV29-1	TRBJ2-7	CSAATGVFSYEQYF
TRBV27	TRBJ2-3	CASSLSFGQGGTDTQYF
TRBV20-1	TRBJ1-6	CSARGANSPLHF
TRBV7-2	TRBJ2-7	CASSIAVQGTYEQYF
TRBV5-1	TRBJ2-1	CASSLASGRGNEQFF
TRBV28	TRBJ2-7	CASSFGFYEQYF
TRBV24-1	TRBJ2-4	CATSDRDRGLPGSIQYF
TRBV4-1	TRBJ2-7	CASSQAKGYEQYF
TRBV4-2	TRBJ2-1	CASSQDLGDEQFF
TRBV20-1	TRBJ2-1	CSARATSGNEQFF
TRBV27	TRBJ2-1	CATTSGVNEQFF
TRBV9	TRBJ2-3	CASSVDASGIIDTQYF
TRBV29-1	TRBJ1-1	CSDGGTGTSSKAFF
TRBV12-3/TRBV12-4	TRBJ2-2	CASSFSGQGNTGELFF